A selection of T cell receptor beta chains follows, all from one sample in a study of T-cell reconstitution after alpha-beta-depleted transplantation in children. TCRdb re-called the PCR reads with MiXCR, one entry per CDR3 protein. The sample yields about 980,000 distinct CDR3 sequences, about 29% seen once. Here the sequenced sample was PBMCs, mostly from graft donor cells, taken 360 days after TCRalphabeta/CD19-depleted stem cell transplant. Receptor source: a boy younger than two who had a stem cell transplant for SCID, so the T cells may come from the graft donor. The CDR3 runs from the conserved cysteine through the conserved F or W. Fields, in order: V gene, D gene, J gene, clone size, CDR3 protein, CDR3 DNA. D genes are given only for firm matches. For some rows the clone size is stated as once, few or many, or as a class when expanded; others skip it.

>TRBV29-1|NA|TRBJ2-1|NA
CSVETTGSYYNEQFF
TGCAGCGTTGAGACGACAGGCTCCTATTACAATGAGCAGTTCTTC
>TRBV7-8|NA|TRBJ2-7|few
CASLDSFYEQYF
TGTGCCAGCTTGGACAGCTTCTACGAGCAGTACTTC
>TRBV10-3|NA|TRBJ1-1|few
CAISPRTSEAFF
TGTGCCATCTCCCCGAGGACTTCTGAAGCTTTCTTT
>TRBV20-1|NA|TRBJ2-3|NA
CSAVGLSGRTWDTQYF
TGCAGTGCTGTGGGGCTTAGCGGCCGGACATGGGATACGCAGTATTTT
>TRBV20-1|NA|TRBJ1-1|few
CSAQRVPEAFF
TGCAGTGCTCAGCGGGTACCTGAAGCTTTCTTT
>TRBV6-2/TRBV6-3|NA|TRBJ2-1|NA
CASSYGSMYNEQFF
TGTGCCAGCAGTTATGGCTCAATGTACAATGAGCAGTTCTTC
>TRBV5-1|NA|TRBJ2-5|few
CASGAAQETQYF
TGCGCCAGTGGGGCAGCCCAAGAGACCCAGTACTTC
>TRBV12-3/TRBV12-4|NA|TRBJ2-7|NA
CASSPATPYEQYF
TGTGCCAGCAGTCCCGCTACCCCTTACGAGCAGTACTTC
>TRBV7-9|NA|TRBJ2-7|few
CASSYPGKGSFEQYF
TGTGCCAGCAGTTACCCGGGGAAGGGGTCGTTCGAGCAGTACTTC
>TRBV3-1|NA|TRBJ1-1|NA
CAFREQENTEAFF
TGTGCCTTCAGGGAACAGGAGAACACTGAAGCTTTCTTT
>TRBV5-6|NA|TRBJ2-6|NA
CASSLNVRRSGANVLTF
TGTGCCAGCAGCTTGAACGTCCGGCGCTCTGGGGCCAACGTCCTGACTTTC
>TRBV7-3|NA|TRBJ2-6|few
CASSPKLPGAGANVLTF
TGTGCCAGCAGCCCCAAACTACCAGGGGCCGGGGCCAACGTCCTGACTTTC
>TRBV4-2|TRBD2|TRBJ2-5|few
CASSLGTSGGYQETQYF
TGTGCCAGCAGCCTAGGGACTAGCGGGGGCTACCAAGAGACCCAGTACTTC